This record looks at one T cell receptor (beta chain) sequence and its context. The data were taken from a study of control samples from healthy donors and cancer patients. The CDR3 sequence is 16 residues long. Germline-derived CDR1 and CDR2 are MNHEY and SMNVEV (reference sequence). V lost 2 bases and J 3 bases, leaving 14 bases between the germline ends. TCRdb keeps only in-frame clones here, not all; method: immunoSEQ multiplex PCR. The data hold approximately 89,000 clones, with about 90% observed a single time. The material sequenced was blood. This clonotype originated in a man aged 50-60 years in good health. V is TRBV27 and J is TRBJ1-3, with D tentatively TRBD1 (5 bases). The CDR3 DNA reads as TGTGCCAGCAGTTTAAGACAGCCTTTAGGTGGAAACACCATATATTTT. This encodes CASSLRQPLGGNTIYF.